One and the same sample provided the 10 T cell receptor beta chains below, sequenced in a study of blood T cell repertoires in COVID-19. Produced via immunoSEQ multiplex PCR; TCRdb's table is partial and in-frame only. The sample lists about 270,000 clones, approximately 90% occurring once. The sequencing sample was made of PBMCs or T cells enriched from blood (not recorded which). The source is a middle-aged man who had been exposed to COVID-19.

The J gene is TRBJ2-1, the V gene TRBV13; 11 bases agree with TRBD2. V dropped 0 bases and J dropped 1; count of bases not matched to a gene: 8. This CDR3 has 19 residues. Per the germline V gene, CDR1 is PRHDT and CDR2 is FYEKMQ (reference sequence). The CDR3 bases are TGTGCCAGCAGCTTAGGGTCCGGGCTAGCGGGAGGATCCTACAATGAGCAGTTCTTC. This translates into CASSLGSGLAGGSYNEQFF.

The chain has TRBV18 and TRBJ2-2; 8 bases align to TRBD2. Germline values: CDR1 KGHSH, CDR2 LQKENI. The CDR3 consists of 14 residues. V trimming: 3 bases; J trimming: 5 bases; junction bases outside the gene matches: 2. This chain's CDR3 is CASSPTSETGELFF. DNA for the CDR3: TGTGCCAGCTCACCGACTAGCGAAACCGGGGAGCTGTTTTTT.

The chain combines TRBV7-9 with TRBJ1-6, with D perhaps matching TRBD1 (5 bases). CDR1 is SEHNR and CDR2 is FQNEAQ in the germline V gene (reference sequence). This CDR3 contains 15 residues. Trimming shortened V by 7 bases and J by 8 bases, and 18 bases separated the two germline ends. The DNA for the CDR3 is TGTGCCAGCACCATAACGGGAGGAGGGGATTCACCCCTCCACTTT. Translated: CASTITGGGDSPLHF.

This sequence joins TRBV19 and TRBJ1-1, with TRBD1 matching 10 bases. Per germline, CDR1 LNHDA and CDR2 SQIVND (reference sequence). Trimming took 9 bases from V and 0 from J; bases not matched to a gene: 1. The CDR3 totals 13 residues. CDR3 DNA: TGTGCCAGCGGGACAGGGGTGAACACTGAAGCTTTCTTT. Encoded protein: CASGTGVNTEAFF.

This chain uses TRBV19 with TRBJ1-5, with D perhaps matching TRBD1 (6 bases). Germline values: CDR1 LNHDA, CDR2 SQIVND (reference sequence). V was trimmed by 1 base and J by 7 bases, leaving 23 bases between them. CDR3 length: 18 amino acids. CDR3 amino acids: CASSIAGPFKGGSQPQHF. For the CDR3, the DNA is TGTGCCAGTAGTATAGCGGGACCTTTCAAGGGGGGGAGCCAGCCCCAGCATTTT.

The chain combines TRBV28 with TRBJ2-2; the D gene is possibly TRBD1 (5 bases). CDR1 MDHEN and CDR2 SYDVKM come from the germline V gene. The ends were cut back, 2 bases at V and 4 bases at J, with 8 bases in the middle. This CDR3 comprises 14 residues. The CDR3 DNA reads TGTGCCAGCAGTTTACCCAGGGCCACCGGGGAGCTGTTTTTT. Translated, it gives CASSLPRATGELFF.

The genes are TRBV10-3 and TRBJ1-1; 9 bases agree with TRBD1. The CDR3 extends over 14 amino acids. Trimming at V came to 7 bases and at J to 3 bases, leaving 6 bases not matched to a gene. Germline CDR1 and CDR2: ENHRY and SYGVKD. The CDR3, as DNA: TGTGCCATCAAAAGACAGGGGGAGGACACTGAAGCTTTCTTT. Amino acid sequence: CAIKRQGEDTEAFF.

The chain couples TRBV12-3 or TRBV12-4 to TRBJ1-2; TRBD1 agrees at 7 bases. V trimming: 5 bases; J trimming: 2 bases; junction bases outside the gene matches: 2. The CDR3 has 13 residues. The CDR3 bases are TGTGCCAGCAGTGACAGGGCGAACTATGGCTACACCTTC. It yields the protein CASSDRANYGYTF.

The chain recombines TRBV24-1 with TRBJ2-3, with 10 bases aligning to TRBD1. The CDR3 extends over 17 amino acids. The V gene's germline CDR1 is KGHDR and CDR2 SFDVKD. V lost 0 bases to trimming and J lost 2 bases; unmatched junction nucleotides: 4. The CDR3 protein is CATSDLPGQGVTDTQYF. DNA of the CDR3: TGTGCCACCAGTGATTTGCCCGGACAGGGGGTCACAGATACGCAGTATTTT.

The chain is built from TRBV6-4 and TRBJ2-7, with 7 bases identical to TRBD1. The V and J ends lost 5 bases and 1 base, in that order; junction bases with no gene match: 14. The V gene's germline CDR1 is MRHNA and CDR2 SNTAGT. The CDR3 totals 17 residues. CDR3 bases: TGTGCCAGCAGTCCCACAGGGGCCGTTAGGACTTCCTACGAGCAGTACTTC. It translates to CASSPTGAVRTSYEQYF.